This TCR beta chain was documented in a study of cytomegalovirus exposure and HLA in healthy donors. Study observations and caveats: Presence/absence analyses assumed roughly uniform sequencing depth across donors, which may not hold. It was approximately 170 TCR beta chains that were listed as cytomegalovirus-associated. Cytomegalovirus status, reportedly, was diagnosed with high specificity and sensitivity by the classifier. In vitro checks showed that a few CMV-associated chains really do target CMV antigens.

Primers: 60 Vbeta forward and 13 Jbeta reverse. Clones were sequenced by immunoSEQ multiplex PCR, and TCRdb holds only the in-frame ones, with some missing. The sample holds about 150,000 clones, approximately 74% seen once. To note about this clone: No antigen is known for it.

The sequence came from a man aged 25 to 40 in good health and CMV-seronegative. The specimen was PBMCs.

The CDR3 DNA follows: TGTGCCATCAGTAACGAGCCAGGGGATGAGTTCTTC. Encoded protein: CAISNEPGDEFF. The chain is built from TRBV10-3 and TRBJ2-1; D perhaps matches TRBD1 (6 bases). The ends were cut back, 5 bases at V and 14 bases at J, with 16 bases in the middle. Germline CDR1 and CDR2: ENHRY and SYGVKD. The CDR3 is 12 residues long.